This entry lists 2 T cell receptor beta chains sequenced from one sample in a study of T-cell reconstitution after alpha-beta-depleted transplantation in children. The library targeted TCRbeta and was prepared with unique molecular identifiers. Using its own MiXCR run on the PCR reads, TCRdb lists one record per CDR3 protein. The sample lists approximately 100,000 distinct CDR3 sequences, over 9% occurring once. Material: PBMCs from the stem cell graft donor, obtained from the stem cell graft. The receptor source for this set is a human donor who donated a stem cell graft to a child with inherited bone marrow failure.

This clonotype has ten or more counts. The chain employs TRBV15 and TRBJ2-7; 9 bases line up with TRBD1. Per germline, CDR1 LNHNV and CDR2 YYDKDF (reference sequence). Germline trimming cut 1 base from V and 2 bases from J; bases unmatched to any gene: 3. CDR3 length: 15 amino acids. The CDR3 loop reads CATSRVGTGTYEQYF. CDR3 sequence (DNA): TGTGCCACCAGCAGAGTGGGGACAGGGACCTACGAGCAGTACTTC.

The rearrangement joins TRBV7-9 to TRBJ1-1; D is ambiguous. The CDR3 runs to 12 residues. Germline V gene lookup returns CDR1 SEHNR and CDR2 FQNEAQ (reference sequence). V was trimmed by 5 bases and J by 1 base, leaving 5 bases between them. CDR3 bases: TGTGCCAGCAGCCCTTGGAACACTGAAGCTTTCTTT. Translating it yields CASSPWNTEAFF.